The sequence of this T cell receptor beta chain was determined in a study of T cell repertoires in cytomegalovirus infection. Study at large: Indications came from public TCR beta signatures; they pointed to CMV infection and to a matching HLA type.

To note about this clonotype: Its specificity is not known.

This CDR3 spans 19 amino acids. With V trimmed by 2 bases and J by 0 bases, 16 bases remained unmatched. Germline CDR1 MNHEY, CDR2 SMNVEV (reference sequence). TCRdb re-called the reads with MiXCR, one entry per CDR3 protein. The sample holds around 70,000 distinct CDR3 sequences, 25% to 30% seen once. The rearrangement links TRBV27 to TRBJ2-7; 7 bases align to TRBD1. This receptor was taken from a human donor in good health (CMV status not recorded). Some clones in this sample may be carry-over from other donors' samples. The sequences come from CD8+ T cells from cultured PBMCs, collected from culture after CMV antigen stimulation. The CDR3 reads CASSLRGPTGAISSYEQYF. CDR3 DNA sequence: TGTGCCAGCAGTTTAAGGGGACCCACAGGGGCGATTAGCTCCTACGAGCAGTACTTC.